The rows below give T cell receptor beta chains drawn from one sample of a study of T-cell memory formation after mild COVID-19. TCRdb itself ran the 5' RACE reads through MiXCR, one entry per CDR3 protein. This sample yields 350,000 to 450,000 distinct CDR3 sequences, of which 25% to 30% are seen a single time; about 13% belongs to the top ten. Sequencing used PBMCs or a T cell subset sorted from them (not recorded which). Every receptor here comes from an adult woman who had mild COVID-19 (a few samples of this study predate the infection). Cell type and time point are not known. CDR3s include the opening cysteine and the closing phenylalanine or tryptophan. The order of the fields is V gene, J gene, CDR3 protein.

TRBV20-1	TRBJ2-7	CSARDPQGRTYEQYF
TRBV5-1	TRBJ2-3	CASSLSGTVRTDTQYF
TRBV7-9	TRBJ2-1	CASSPPLAGDGNEQFF
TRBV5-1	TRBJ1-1	CASSIHQGTEAFF
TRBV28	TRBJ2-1	CASSLPDALDSQQFF
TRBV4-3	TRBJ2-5	CASSQGQQGITETQYF
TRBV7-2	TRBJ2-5	CASSLSRDTSVKGQGKTQYF
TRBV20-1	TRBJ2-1	CSARDFPLGNEQFF
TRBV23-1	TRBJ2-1	CASRPGLAGPNEQFF
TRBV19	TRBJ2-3	CASSLLPAAAGDTQYF
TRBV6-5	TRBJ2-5	CASRSAGGGSRETQYF
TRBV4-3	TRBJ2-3	CASSPGPGREWSTDTQYF
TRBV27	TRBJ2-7	CASSPLHAGGSLEQYF
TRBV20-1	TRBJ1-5	CSARDLGGNQPQHF
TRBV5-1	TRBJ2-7	CASRWDSTLYEQYF
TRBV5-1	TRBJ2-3	CASSLDGTGSTQYF
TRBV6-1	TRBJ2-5	CASIRSQGARETQYF
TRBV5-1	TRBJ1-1	CASSGGGAAEAFF
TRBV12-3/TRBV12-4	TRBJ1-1	CASSQYGQGNTEAFF
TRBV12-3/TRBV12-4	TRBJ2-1	CASIPRRGRFYEQFF
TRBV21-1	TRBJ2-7	CASNKPGGIEQYF
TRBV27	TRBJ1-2	CASRHRGDYGYTF
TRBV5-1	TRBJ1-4	CASSLALGKEKLFF
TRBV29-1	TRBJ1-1	CSARVGNTEAFF
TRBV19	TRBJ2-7	CATGDPGQVIHEQYF
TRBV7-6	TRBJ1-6	CASSLVAGGRSNSPLHF
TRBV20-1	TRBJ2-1	CSAMTSPPTGEQFF
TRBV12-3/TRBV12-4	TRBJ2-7	CASRMNRGREQYF
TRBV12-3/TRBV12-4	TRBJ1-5	CASASTGGDPNQPQHF
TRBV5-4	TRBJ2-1	CASSLSRTSGGLNEQFF
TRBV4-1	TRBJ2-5	CASSQSQGIGETQYF
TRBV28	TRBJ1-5	CASSPVTGVGPQPQHF
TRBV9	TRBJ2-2	CASSIYGRTGELFF
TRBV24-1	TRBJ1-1	CATSDPDKVGTEAFF
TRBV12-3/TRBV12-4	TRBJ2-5	CASSLGPTQETQYF
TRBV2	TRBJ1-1	CASSDYRLGGGTEAFF
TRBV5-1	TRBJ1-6	CASSWGRQGDSPLHF
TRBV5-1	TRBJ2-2	CASSYRDTDTGELFF
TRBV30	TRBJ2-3	CAWCTAKDPSTDTQYF